The 17 T cell receptor beta chains presented below share a single source sample, sequenced in a study of identical twins. Each CDR3 protein is one row after TCRdb ran MiXCR on the 5' RACE reads. In the table there are 450,000 to 600,000 distinct CDR3 sequences, about 20% of which are singletons. The same specimen was also included in a second study, on yellow fever vaccine responses in identical twins.

The sequencing sample was made of CD4+ T cells sorted from blood. The origin of the receptors is a woman between 18 and 29 years old in good health.

The sample holds many counts of this clonotype. V and J are TRBV3-1 and TRBJ2-1, with 13 positions matching TRBD2. Unmatched junction bases numbered 2, after V lost 4 bases and J lost 5 bases. The CDR3 is 15 amino acids. In germline, CDR1 is LGHDT, CDR2 YNNKEL (reference sequence). CDR3 coding DNA: TGTGCCAGCAGCCGAACTAGCGGGAGGGACAATGAGCAGTTCTTC. It translates to CASSRTSGRDNEQFF.

The chain joins TRBV5-5 to TRBJ2-1; D unresolved. The V and J ends lost 1 base and 1 base respectively, with 6 bases between them. The germline V gene encodes CDR1 SGHKS and CDR2 YYEKEE (reference sequence). This CDR3 is 14 amino acids long. The CDR3 region is CASSLWVSYNEQFF. CDR3 nucleotide sequence: TGTGCCAGCAGCTTGTGGGTTTCCTACAATGAGCAGTTCTTC.

V and J are TRBV20-1 and TRBJ2-1; TRBD1 agrees at 7 bases. The CDR3 is 11 amino acids. The V gene end was trimmed by 6 bases and the J gene end by 9 bases; junction bases not matched to a gene: 5. Germline V gene lookup returns CDR1 DFQATT and CDR2 SNEGSKA (reference sequence). CDR3 DNA: TGCAGTGCAGTAGGGGGCGGTGAGCAGTTCTTC. Its protein product is CSAVGGGEQFF.

This clonotype was detected a few times. The gene calls are TRBV6-1 and TRBJ2-2, with D possibly being TRBD2 (6 bases). Trimming left V 3 bases short and J 3 bases short, with 8 bases between. The CDR3 is 14 residues long. Germline V CDR1 and CDR2: MNHNS, SASEGT. The CDR3 DNA follows: TGTGCCAGCAGTGATTGGGGGGACACCGGGGAGCTGTTTTTT. As protein: CASSDWGDTGELFF.

A few counts support this clonotype. The CDR3 reads CSVEVPTGVGTQYF. The CDR3, as DNA: TGCAGCGTTGAAGTACCAACAGGGGTGGGGACCCAGTACTTC. J is TRBJ2-5 and V is TRBV29-1, with 7 bases fitting TRBD1. The CDR3 covers 14 residues. In germline, CDR1 is SQVTM, CDR2 ANQGSEA. V trimming: 1 base; J trimming: 7 bases; junction bases outside the gene matches: 9.

This clonotype was observed a single time. The rearrangement joins TRBV20-1 to TRBJ2-1; TRBD2 matches at 11 bases. The CDR3 has 15 residues. Trimming took 2 bases from V and 4 from J; bases not matched to a gene: 4. The germline V gene encodes CDR1 DFQATT and CDR2 SNEGSKA (reference sequence). CDR3 DNA sequence: TGCAGTGCTAGAACCGGGACTAGCGGATACAATGAGCAGTTCTTC. Residues: CSARTGTSGYNEQFF.

This clonotype has only a few counts. The rearrangement joins TRBV5-1 to TRBJ2-1; TRBD2 matches 13 bases. The V and J ends lost 4 bases and 7 bases, in that order; junction bases with no gene match: 8. Per germline, CDR1 SGHRS and CDR2 YFSETQ. CDR3 length equals 16 residues. The CDR3 loop is CASSPVGLAGVNEQFF. The CDR3 coding sequence is TGCGCCAGCAGCCCAGTTGGACTAGCGGGAGTGAATGAGCAGTTCTTC.

The chain is built from TRBV27 and TRBJ2-7; D is possibly TRBD1 (5 bases). Germline lookup yields CDR1 MNHEY and CDR2 SMNVEV (reference sequence). The CDR3 extends over 12 amino acids. The germline V and J ends were trimmed by 7 bases and 0 bases, with 7 bases remaining between them. CDR3 coding DNA: TGTGCCAGCACCGACAGCTCCTACGAGCAGTACGTC. Translating it yields CASTDSSYEQYV.

This clonotype has only a few counts. The V call is TRBV9, the J call TRBJ1-1; possibly TRBD1 for D (6 bases). The CDR3 is made up of 15 amino acids. Germline lookup yields CDR1 SGDLS and CDR2 YYNGEE. With 2 bases removed from V and 3 bases from J, the gap between germline ends came to 14 bases. This chain's CDR3 is CASSVGAPKDTEAFF. CDR3 nucleotides: TGTGCCAGCAGCGTGGGGGCCCCAAAGGACACTGAAGCTTTCTTT.

The V and J genes are TRBV12-3 or TRBV12-4 and TRBJ2-7; no clear D gene. Trimming shortened V by 3 bases and J by 0 bases, and 6 bases separated the two germline ends. The CDR3 totals 13 residues. Written as DNA, the CDR3 is TGTGCCAGCAGTTTTGGGCTCTCCTACGAGCAGTACTTC. This codes for CASSFGLSYEQYF.

This clonotype was observed a handful of times. CDR3 DNA sequence: TGTGCCAGCAGGGGACAGGGGGGCGGCACAGATACGCAGTATTTT. Translation: CASRGQGGGTDTQYF. The chain recombines TRBV5-6 with TRBJ2-3, with TRBD1 identical over 11 bases. The CDR3 has 15 residues. CDR1 is SGHDT, CDR2 YYEEEE, per germline. V was pared by 5 bases and J by 1 base, with 3 bases of the junction left unmatched. The full variable domain, rest sourced from reference TRBV5-6 and TRBJ2-3, is DAGVTQSPTHLIKTRGQQVTLRCSPKSGHDTVSWYQQALGQGPQFIFQYYEEEERQRGNFPDRFSGHQFPNYSSELNVNALLLGDSALYLCASRGQGGGTDTQYFGPGTRLTVL.

The CDR3: CASSGQSNTEAFF. The DNA of the CDR3 is TGTGCCAGCAGCGGACAGTCCAACACTGAAGCTTTCTTT. J is TRBJ1-1 and V is TRBV12-3 or TRBV12-4, with D perhaps matching TRBD1 (6 bases). This CDR3 contains 13 residues. Trimming removed 6 bases at V and 2 bases at J, with 10 bases between.

This clonotype occurred a few times. The chain recombines TRBV2 with TRBJ1-2; TRBD1 might be the D (5 bases). The CDR3 is 17 residues long. Germline lookup yields CDR1 SNHLY and CDR2 FYNNEI. Trimming left V 10 bases short and J 1 base short, with 25 bases between. CDR3 in DNA: TGTGCCATCATATCCCAGAAAGGGGTTTTGAATAACTATGGCTACACCTTC. As protein: CAIISQKGVLNNYGYTF.

This clonotype was recorded a few times. The chain couples TRBV23-1 to TRBJ2-7; weak D call: TRBD2 (5 bases). TRBV23-1 is marked as an open reading frame, function uncertain. Trimming shortened V by 8 bases and J by 2 bases, and 22 bases separated the two germline ends. The CDR3 consists of 16 residues. CDR3 sequence reads: CASRIRGRAGAYEQYF. The CDR3 DNA sequence: TGCGCCAGCCGAATTCGTGGACGGGCCGGGGCCTACGAGCAGTACTTC.

This clonotype came up a few times. This chain joins TRBV20-1 and TRBJ1-1, with 10 bases identical to TRBD1. Trimming cost V 6 bases and J 0 bases; bases outside gene matches: 7. CDR3 length: 15 amino acids. The V gene's germline CDR1 is DFQATT and CDR2 SNEGSKA (reference sequence). The CDR3 region is CSAPDRGRVNTEAFF. The DNA of the CDR3 is TGCAGTGCCCCGGACAGGGGGAGAGTGAACACTGAAGCTTTCTTT.

V gene TRBV9 combines with J gene TRBJ2-3, with a weak D call TRBD2 (6 bases). The V and J ends lost 1 base and 0 bases respectively, with 12 bases between them. This CDR3 is 16 amino acids long. Germline-derived CDR1 and CDR2 are SGDLS and YYNGEE. The CDR3 sequence: CASSVLDGRSTDTQYF. The CDR3 DNA reads TGTGCCAGCAGCGTACTCGACGGGAGAAGCACAGATACGCAGTATTTT.

V usage is TRBV10-2 and J usage is TRBJ2-3; D is uncertain. The V gene's germline CDR1 is WSHSY and CDR2 SAAADI. The CDR3 runs to 13 residues. V was pared by 3 bases and J by 6 bases, with 10 bases between. As DNA, the CDR3 is TGCGCCAGCAGTGAATCCAAAGTCGATACGCAGTATTTT. This sequence encodes CASSESKVDTQYF.